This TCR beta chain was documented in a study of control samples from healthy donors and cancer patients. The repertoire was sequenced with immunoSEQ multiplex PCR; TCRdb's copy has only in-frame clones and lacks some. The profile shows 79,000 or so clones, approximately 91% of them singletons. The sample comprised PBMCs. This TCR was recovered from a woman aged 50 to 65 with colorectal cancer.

CDR3 region: CASSSGGASYEQYV. The CDR3 DNA is TGTGCCAGCAGCTCTGGAGGGGCCTCCTACGAGCAGTACGTC. The chain recombines TRBV28 with TRBJ2-7; the D gene is possibly TRBD2 (6 bases). Trimming pared 6 bases from V and 0 bases from J, leaving 12 bases between. This CDR3 contains 14 residues. Per germline, CDR1 MDHEN and CDR2 SYDVKM.